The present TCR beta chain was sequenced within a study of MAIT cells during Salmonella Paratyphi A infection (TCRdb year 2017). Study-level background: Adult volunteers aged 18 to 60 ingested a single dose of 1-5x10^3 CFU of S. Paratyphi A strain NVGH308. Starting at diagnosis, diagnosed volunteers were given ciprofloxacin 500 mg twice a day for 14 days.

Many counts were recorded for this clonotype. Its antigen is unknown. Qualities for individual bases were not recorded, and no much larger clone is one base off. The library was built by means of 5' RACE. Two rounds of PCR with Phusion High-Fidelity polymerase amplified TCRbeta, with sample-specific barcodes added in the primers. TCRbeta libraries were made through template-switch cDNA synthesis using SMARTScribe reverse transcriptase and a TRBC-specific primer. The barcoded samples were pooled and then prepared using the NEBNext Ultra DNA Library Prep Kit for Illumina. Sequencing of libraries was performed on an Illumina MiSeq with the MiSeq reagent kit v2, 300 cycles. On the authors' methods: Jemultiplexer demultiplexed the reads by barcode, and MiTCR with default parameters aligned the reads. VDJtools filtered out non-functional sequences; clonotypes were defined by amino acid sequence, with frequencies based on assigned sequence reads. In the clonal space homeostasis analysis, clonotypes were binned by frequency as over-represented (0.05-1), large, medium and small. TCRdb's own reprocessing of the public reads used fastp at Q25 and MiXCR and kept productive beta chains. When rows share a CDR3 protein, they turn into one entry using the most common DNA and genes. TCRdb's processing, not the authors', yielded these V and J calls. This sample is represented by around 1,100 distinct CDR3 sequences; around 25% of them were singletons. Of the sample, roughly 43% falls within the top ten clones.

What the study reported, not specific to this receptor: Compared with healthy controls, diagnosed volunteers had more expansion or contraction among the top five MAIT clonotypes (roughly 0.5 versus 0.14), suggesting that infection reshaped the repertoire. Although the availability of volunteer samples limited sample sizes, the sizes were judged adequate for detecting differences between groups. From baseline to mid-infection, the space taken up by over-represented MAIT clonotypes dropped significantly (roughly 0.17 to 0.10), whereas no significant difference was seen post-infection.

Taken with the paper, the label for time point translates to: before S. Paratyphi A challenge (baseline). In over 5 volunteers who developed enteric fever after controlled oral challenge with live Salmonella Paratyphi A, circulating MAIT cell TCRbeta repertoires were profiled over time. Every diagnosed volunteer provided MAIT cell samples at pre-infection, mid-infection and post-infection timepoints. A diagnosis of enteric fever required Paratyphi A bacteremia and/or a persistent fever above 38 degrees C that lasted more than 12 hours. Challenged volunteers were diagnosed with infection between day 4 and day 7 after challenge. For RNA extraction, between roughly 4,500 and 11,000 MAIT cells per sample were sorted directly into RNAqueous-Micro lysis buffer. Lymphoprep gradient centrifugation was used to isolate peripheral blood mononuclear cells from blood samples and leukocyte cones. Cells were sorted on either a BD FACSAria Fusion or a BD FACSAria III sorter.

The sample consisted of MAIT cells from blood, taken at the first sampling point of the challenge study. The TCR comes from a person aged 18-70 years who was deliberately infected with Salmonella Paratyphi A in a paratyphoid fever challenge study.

The CDR3 protein: CASSLAGYGAGPSTDTQYF. The DNA reads TGTGCCAGCAGCTTAGCTGGGTACGGAGCGGGGCCTAGCACAGATACGCAGTATTTT. The chain employs TRBV7-8 and TRBJ2-3, with 7 bases matching TRBD2. Compared with germline, V lacks 0 bases and J lacks 0 bases; bases without a gene match: 12. The CDR3, from cysteine to phenylalanine, totals 19 residues. The entry retains the CDR3 DNA only, 57 bases that are in frame from base 1. CDR1 is given as SGHVS and CDR2 as FQNEAQ, both from the germline V gene. Beyond the CDR3, the reference TRBV7-8 and TRBJ2-3 genes provide the residues; the full variable domain reads: GAGVSQSPRYKVAKRGQDVALRCDPISGHVSLFWYQQALGQGPEFLTYFQNEAQLDKSGLPSDRFFAERPEGSVSTLKIQRTQQEDSAVYLCASSLAGYGAGPSTDTQYFGPGTRLTVL.